Presented here are 7 T cell receptor beta chains from one specimen sequenced in a study of blood T cell repertoires in COVID-19. Data came from immunoSEQ multiplex PCR; TCRdb stores just in-frame clones and leaves some out. The sample records around 190,000 clones, 84% being singletons. The sample taken for sequencing was peripheral blood. These TCRs come from a human donor in a cohort sampled during active COVID-19.

The chain links TRBV19 to TRBJ2-7; D is uncertain. V lost 3 bases, J lost 2 bases, and 14 bases lay in between. The germline V gene has CDR1 LNHDA and CDR2 SQIVND (reference sequence). The CDR3 runs 15 residues. The CDR3 protein is CASSMGPALTYEQYF. The DNA for the CDR3 is TGTGCCAGTAGTATGGGCCCTGCGCTGACCTACGAGCAGTACTTC.

The CDR3: CASSWSGSLGNEQFF. CDR3 DNA: TGTGCCAGCAGCTGGAGCGGGAGCTTGGGGAATGAGCAGTTCTTC. V gene TRBV6-5 combines with J gene TRBJ2-1, with 8 bases that match TRBD2. The CDR3 has 15 amino acids. Germline loops: CDR1 MNHEY, CDR2 SVGAGI. V lost 6 bases, J lost 7 bases, and 11 bases stayed unmatched.

This clone was picked up one time. J is TRBJ2-1 and V is TRBV7-2; 8 nucleotides line up with TRBD1. J lost 8 bases, V lost 1 base, and 1 base had no gene match. Per germline, CDR1 SGHTA and CDR2 FQGNSA. CDR3 length: 13 amino acids. The CDR3 region has the DNA TGTGCCAGCAGCTTAGGGGGACAGGATGAGCAGTTCTTC. Residues: CASSLGGQDEQFF. Full variable domain (outside the CDR3, taken from reference TRBV7-2 and TRBJ2-1): GAGVSQSPSNKVTEKGKDVELRCDPISGHTALYWYRQSLGQGLEFLIYFQGNSAPDKSGLPSDRFSAERTGGSVSTLTIQRTQQEDSAVYLCASSLGGQDEQFFGPGTRLTVL.

V and J are TRBV30 and TRBJ1-6; TRBD1 might be the D (6 bases). CDR3 length: 16 residues. Between the trimmed V and J ends, which lost 3 bases and 8 bases, there was a span of 20 bases. In germline, CDR1 is GTSNPN, CDR2 SVGIG (reference sequence). CDR3: CAWRLDQARGYSPLHF. The CDR3 DNA sequence: TGTGCCTGGAGGCTGGATCAGGCCAGGGGTTATTCACCCCTCCACTTT.

This clone has just a few counts. The V call is TRBV27, the J call TRBJ1-4; D is unresolved. V was trimmed by 6 bases and J by 5 bases, leaving 16 bases between them. The CDR3 length is 15 residues. The germline gives CDR1 MNHEY, CDR2 SMNVEV (reference sequence). CDR3 region: CASSRLGQRNEKLFF. CDR3 nucleotides: TGTGCCAGCAGCCGCCTTGGGCAACGAAATGAAAAACTGTTTTTT.

The chain has TRBV5-1 and TRBJ2-1; 7 bases align to TRBD1. The CDR3 is 15 residues long. V was pared by 0 bases and J by 2 bases, with 2 bases of the junction left unmatched. The V gene's germline CDR1 is SGHRS and CDR2 YFSETQ. The CDR3, as DNA: TGCGCCAGCAGCTTGGATGGACAGGCCTACAATGAGCAGTTCTTC. Protein sequence: CASSLDGQAYNEQFF.

This chain's CDR3 is CASSFLAGFQETQYF. The CDR3 nucleotides are TGTGCCAGCAGCTTTCTAGCGGGATTCCAAGAGACCCAGTACTTC. V gene TRBV7-8 combines with J gene TRBJ2-5; 9 nucleotides match TRBD2. The trim removed 3 bases at V and 1 base at J, leaving 3 bases unmatched. CDR1 is SGHVS and CDR2 is FQNEAQ in the germline V gene. The CDR3 sequence is 15 residues long.